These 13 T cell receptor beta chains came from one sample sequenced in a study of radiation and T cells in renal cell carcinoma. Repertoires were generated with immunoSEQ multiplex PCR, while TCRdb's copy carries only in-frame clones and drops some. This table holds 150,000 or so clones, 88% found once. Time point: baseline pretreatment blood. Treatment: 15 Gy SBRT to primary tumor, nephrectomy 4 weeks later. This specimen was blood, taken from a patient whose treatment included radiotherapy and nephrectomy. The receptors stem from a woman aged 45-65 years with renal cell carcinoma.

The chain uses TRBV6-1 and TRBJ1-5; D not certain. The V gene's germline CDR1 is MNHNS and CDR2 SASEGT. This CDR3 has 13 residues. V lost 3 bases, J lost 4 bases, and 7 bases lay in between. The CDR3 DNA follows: TGTGCCAGCAGTGAGAGTTGGAATCAGCCCCAGCATTTT. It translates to CASSESWNQPQHF.

CDR3: CASSGGGRGNEQFF. CDR3 coding DNA: TGCGCCAGCAGCGGCGGGGGGCGTGGGAATGAGCAGTTCTTC. The chain couples TRBV5-1 to TRBJ2-1, with 8 bases lining up with TRBD2. V lost 4 bases to trimming and J lost 7 bases; unmatched junction nucleotides: 7. The CDR3 consists of 14 residues. Germline V gene sequence: CDR1 SGHRS, CDR2 YFSETQ.

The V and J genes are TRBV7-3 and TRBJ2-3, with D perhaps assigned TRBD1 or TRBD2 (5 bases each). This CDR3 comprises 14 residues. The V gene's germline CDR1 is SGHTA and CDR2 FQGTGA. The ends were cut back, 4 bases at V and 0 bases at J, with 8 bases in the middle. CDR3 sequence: CASSSWGSTDTQYF. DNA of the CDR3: TGTGCCAGCAGCTCCTGGGGGAGCACAGATACGCAGTATTTT. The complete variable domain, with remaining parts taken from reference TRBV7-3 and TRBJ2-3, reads GAGVSQTPSNKVTEKGKYVELRCDPISGHTALYWYRQSLGQGPEFLIYFQGTGAADDSGLPNDRFFAVRPEGSVSTLKIQRTERGDSAVYLCASSSWGSTDTQYFGPGTRLTVL.

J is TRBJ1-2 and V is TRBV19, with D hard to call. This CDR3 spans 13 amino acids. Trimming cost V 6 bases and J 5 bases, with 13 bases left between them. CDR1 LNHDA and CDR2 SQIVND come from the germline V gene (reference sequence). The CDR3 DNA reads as TGTGCCAGTAGCCTCGGATTAGAATATGGCTACACCTTC. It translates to CASSLGLEYGYTF.

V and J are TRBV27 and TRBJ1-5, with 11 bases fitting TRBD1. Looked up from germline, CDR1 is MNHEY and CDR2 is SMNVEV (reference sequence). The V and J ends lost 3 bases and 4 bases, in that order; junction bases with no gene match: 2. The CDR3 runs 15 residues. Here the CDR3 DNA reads TGTGCCAGCAGTTTTGGGACAGGGGGAAATCAGCCCCAGCATTTT. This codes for CASSFGTGGNQPQHF.

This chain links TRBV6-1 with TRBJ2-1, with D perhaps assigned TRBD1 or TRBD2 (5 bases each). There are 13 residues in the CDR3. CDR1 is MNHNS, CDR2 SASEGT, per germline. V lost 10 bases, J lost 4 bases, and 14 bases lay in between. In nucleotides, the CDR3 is TGTGCCACCCGAGAGGGGCTTTACAATGAGCAGTTCTTC. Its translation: CATREGLYNEQFF.

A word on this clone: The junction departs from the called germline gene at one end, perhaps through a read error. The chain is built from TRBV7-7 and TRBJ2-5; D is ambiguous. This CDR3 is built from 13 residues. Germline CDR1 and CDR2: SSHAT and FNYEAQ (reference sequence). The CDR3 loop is CASSLSPAETQYF. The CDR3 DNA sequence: TGTGCTAGCAGCTTATCGCCGGCAGAGACCCAGTACTTC. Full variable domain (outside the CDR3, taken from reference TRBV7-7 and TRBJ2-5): GAGVSQSPRYKVTKRGQDVTLRCDPISSHATLYWYQQALGQGPEFLTYFNYEAQPDKSGLPSDRFSAERPEGSISTLTIQRTEQRDSAMYRCASSLSPAETQYFGPGTRLLVL.

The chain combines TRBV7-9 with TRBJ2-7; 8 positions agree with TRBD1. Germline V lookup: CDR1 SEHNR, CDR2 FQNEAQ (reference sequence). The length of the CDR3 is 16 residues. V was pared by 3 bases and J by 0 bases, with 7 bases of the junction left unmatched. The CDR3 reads CASSFIQGGSSYEQYF. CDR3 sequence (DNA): TGTGCCAGCAGCTTCATACAGGGGGGTAGCTCCTACGAGCAGTACTTC.

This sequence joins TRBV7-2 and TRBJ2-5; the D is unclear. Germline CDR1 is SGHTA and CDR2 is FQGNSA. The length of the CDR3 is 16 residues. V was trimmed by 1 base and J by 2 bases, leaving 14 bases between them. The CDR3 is CASSLGFGSPQETQYF. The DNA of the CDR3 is TGTGCCAGCAGCTTAGGGTTTGGGTCTCCTCAAGAGACCCAGTACTTC.

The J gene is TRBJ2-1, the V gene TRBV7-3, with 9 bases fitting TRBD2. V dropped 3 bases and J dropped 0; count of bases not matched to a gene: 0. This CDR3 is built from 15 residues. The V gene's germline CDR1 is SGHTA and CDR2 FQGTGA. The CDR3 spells CASSFSGSSYNEQFF. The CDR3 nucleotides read TGTGCCAGCAGCTTTAGCGGGAGCTCCTACAATGAGCAGTTCTTC.

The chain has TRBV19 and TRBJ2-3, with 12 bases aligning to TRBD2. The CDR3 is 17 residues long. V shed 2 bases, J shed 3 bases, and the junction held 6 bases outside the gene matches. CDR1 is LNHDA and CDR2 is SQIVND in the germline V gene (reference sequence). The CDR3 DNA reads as TGTGCCAGTAGTATAAGGGCTAGCGGGGGGGAAACAGATACGCAGTATTTT. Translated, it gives CASSIRASGGETDTQYF.

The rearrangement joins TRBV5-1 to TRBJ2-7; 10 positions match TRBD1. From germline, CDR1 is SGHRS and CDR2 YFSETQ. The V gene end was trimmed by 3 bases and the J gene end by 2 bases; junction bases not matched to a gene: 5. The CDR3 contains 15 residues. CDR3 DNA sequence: TGCGCCAGCAGCTCTTTGACAGGGGGCACCTACGAGCAGTACTTC. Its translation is CASSSLTGGTYEQYF.

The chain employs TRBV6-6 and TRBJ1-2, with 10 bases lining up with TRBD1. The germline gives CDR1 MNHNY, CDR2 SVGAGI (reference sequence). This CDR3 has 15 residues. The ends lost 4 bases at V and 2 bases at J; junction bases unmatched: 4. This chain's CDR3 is CASSSPDRGNYGYTF. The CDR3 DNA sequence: TGTGCCAGCAGTTCCCCGGACAGGGGGAACTATGGCTACACCTTC.